This record looks at one T cell receptor (beta chain) sequence and its context. Its antigen is unknown. This record comes from a study of cytomegalovirus exposure and HLA in healthy donors. Study-level points and caveats: A later analysis appeared to link common viral pathogens to several of the most significant clusters.

PCR involved 60 Vbeta and 13 Jbeta primers. Clones were sequenced by immunoSEQ multiplex PCR, and TCRdb holds only the in-frame ones, with some missing. The repertoire holds roughly 30,000 clones, with 80% to 90% as singletons. The CDR3 contains 18 residues. CDR1 and CDR2 from the germline V gene are KGHSH and LQKENI. J was trimmed by 4 bases and V by 2 bases; bases with no gene match: 14. V is TRBV18 and J is TRBJ2-3; TRBD1 matches at 8 bases. The receptor's source is a boy younger than 18 in good health and CMV-seronegative. The sample comprised PBMCs. In DNA form, the CDR3 reads TGTGCCAGCTCACCAATCACGCCCTGGACAGGGAAGGCAGATACGCAGTATTTT. It yields the protein CASSPITPWTGKADTQYF.